The 9 T cell receptor beta chains given below trace back to one sample, sequenced in a study of human CD8 memory T cell subsets. Libraries of TCR beta chains were produced by 5' RACE (UMI-labeled). TCRdb reanalyzed the 5' RACE reads and collapses them to one entry per CDR3 protein, without DNA. The sample has some 10,000 distinct CDR3 sequences, and its top ten clones hold 8.6%. The sequenced sample was CD8+ T cells from PBMCs. These receptor sequences come from a human donor in good health.

CDR3 sequence reads: CASSFGDNEQFF. This chain joins TRBV7-9 and TRBJ2-1. Germline values: CDR1 SEHNR, CDR2 FQNEAQ (reference sequence). This CDR3 has 12 amino acids.

This chain uses TRBV2 with TRBJ1-3. The CDR3 loop spans 13 amino acids. Germline V CDR1 and CDR2: SNHLY, FYNNEI. The CDR3 loop is CASSASAGNTIYF.

The V and J genes are TRBV6-2 or TRBV6-3 and TRBJ1-1. The CDR3 totals 15 residues. In germline, CDR1 is MNHEY, CDR2 SVGEGT. CDR3 region: CASSYSSAMNTEAFF.

The chain carries TRBV10-2 and TRBJ2-7; TCRdb outputs TRBD1, but without DNA this stays unchecked. This CDR3 is 15 amino acids long. From germline, CDR1 is WSHSY and CDR2 SAAADI. CDR3 region: CATMFRQGAESEQYF.

This rearrangement joins TRBV24-1 to TRBJ2-1; TCRdb lists TRBD2, though no DNA is available to test this call. Germline lookup yields CDR1 KGHDR and CDR2 SFDVKD. The CDR3 covers 12 residues. Here the CDR3 reads CATSDGGAEQFF.

The CDR3 sequence is CASHRDHTEAFF. The J gene is TRBJ1-1, the V gene TRBV28; lacking DNA, the TRBD1 call made by TCRdb goes unchecked. CDR3 length: 12 amino acids. The germline CDR1 and CDR2 sequences are MDHEN and SYDVKM.

This chain uses TRBV7-2 with TRBJ2-3; absent DNA, TCRdb's TRBD2 call cannot be checked. Germline values: CDR1 SGHTA, CDR2 FQGNSA. The CDR3 loop spans 15 amino acids. CDR3 in amino acids: CASSWTSGETDTQYF.

The J gene is TRBJ2-2, the V gene TRBV11-2. From germline, CDR1 is SGHAT and CDR2 FQNNGV. The CDR3 runs to 16 residues. The CDR3: CASSYKGGLNTGELFF.

This chain connects TRBV7-2 to TRBJ2-3; no DNA is available, so the TRBD2 call from TCRdb remains unchecked. The CDR3 contains 15 residues. Germline V gene lookup returns CDR1 SGHTA and CDR2 FQGNSA. The CDR3 loop reads CASSLTKRDRDTQYF.